This T cell receptor (beta chain) was sequenced for a study of blood T cell repertoires in COVID-19. Study as a whole: Sample material is recorded as cDNA or gDNA derived from T cells, B-cell-depleted T cells, or PBMCs.

Remarks on this clone: A junction boundary mismatches the germline segment, possibly from a read error. The identical CDR3 is also encoded by other nucleotide sequences in the sample.

Clones were sequenced by immunoSEQ multiplex PCR, and TCRdb holds only the in-frame ones, with some missing. Of about 80,000 clones in the sample, around four fifths were seen once. The CDR3 consists of 19 residues. Germline V gene lookup returns CDR1 SGHVS and CDR2 FQNEAQ. The source material was peripheral blood. The chain is built from TRBV7-8 and TRBJ2-2, with D possibly TRBD1 on 6 matching bases. The clonotype was recovered from an elderly man with active or convalescent COVID-19. CDR3 in amino acids: CASSLRGRGSGPNTGELFF. The CDR3 nucleotides read TGTGCCAGCAGCTTACGCGGCAGGGGATCGGGGCCTAACACTGGGGAGCTGTTTTTT.